The sequence of this T cell receptor beta chain was determined in a study of T-cell reconstitution after alpha-beta-depleted transplantation in children. Germline V gene sequence: CDR1 MNHNS, CDR2 SASEGT. V lost 6 bases to trimming and J lost 6 bases; unmatched junction nucleotides: 9. The CDR3 is 14 amino acids. This clonotype was counted a few times. As it was prepared, the TCRbeta library received unique molecular identifiers. TCRdb fed the PCR reads into MiXCR, producing one record per CDR3 protein. The data hold hundreds of thousands of distinct CDR3 sequences, with about 10% observed a single time.

The J gene is TRBJ1-2, the V gene TRBV6-1; 8 bases align to TRBD1. The receptor's source is a human donor who donated a stem cell graft to a child with acute myeloid leukemia. Sequencing used PBMCs from the stem cell graft donor, obtained from the stem cell graft. CDR3 sequence: CASSETGAKDGYTF. The CDR3 nucleotides are TGTGCCAGCAGCGAGACAGGGGCTAAAGATGGCTACACCTTC.